This T cell receptor beta chain derives from a study of blood T cells in healthy people across ages. Study results and caveats: Older age coincided with a roughly linear decline in TCR beta diversity per million T cells.

Details on this clonotype: The antigen is not known.

The use of a sample-barcoded 5' primer and a J-beta primer mix characterized a second PCR of about 7 to 12 cycles. MiXCR, applied by TCRdb to the 5' RACE reads, yields one record per CDR3 protein. The data show 540,000 or so distinct CDR3 sequences, around half seen once. The CDR3 has 15 amino acids. The V and J ends lost 3 bases and 3 bases, in that order; junction bases with no gene match: 2. CDR1 and CDR2 (germline): KGHDR, SFDVKD. This clonotype was sampled from a man older than 75 in good health. What was sequenced was blood. The chain has TRBV24-1 and TRBJ2-3; 10 nucleotides match TRBD1. CDR3 nucleotide sequence: TGTGCCACCAGTGATGTGGGACAGGGGACAGATACGCAGTATTTT. Its translation is CATSDVGQGTDTQYF.